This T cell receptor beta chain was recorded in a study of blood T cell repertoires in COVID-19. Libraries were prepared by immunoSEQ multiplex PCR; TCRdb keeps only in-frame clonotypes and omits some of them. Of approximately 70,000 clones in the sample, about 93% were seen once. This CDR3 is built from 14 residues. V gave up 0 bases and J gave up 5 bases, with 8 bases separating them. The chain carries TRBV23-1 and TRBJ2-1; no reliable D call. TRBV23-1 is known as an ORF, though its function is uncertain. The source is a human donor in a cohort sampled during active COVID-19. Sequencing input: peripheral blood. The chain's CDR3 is CASSQSSENNEQFF. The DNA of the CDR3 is TGCGCCAGCAGTCAATCGTCCGAGAACAATGAGCAGTTCTTC.